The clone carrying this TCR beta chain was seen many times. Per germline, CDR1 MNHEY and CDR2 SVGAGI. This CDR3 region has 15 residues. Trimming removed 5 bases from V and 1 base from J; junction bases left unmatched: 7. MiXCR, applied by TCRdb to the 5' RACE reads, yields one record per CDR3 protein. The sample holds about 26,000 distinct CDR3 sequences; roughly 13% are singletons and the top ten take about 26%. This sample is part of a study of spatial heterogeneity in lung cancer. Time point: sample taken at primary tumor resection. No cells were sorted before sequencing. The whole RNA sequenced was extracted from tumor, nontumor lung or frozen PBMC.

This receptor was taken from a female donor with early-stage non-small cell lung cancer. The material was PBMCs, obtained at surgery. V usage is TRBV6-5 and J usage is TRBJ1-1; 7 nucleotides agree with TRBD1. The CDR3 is CASSLFRQGNTEAFF. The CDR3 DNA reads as TGTGCCAGCAGTCTATTCCGACAGGGGAACACTGAAGCTTTCTTT.